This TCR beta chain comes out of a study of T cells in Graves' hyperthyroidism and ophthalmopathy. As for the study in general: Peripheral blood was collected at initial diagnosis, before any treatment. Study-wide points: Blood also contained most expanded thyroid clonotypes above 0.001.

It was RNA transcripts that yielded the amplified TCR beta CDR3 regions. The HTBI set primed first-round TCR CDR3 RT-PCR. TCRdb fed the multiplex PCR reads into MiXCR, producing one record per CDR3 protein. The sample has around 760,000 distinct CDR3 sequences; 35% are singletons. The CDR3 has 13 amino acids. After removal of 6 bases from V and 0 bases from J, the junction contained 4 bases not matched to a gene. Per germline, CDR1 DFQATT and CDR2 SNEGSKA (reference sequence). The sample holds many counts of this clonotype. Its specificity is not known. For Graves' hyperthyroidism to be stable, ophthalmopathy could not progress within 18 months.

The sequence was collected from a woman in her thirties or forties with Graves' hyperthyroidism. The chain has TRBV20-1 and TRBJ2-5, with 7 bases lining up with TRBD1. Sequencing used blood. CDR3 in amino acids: CSADGTDQETQYF. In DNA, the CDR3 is TGCAGTGCCGATGGGACAGACCAAGAGACCCAGTACTTC.